This TCR beta chain was found in a study of CD8 T cells in Susac syndrome. Reverse transcription of roughly 0.45 to 1 ug RNA was performed with random hexamers. TCR beta CDR3 was amplified by immunoSEQ multiplex PCR. This amplification extended across 54 Vbeta and 13 Jbeta segments. TCRdb ran MiXCR on the immunoSEQ multiplex PCR reads and lists one entry per CDR3 protein. The sample carries about 150,000 distinct CDR3 sequences, about 94% recorded once. Peripheral blood CD8+ and CD4+ T cells were profiled by TCR beta sequencing. The patients serving as multiple sclerosis controls were treatment-naive. They had stable or active relapsing-remitting disease and fulfilled revised McDonald criteria. While CD8+ and CD4+ T cells were isolated negatively, TEMRA cells were enriched by FACS. The V and J ends lost 0 bases and 2 bases, in that order; junction bases with no gene match: 2. The CDR3 totals 15 residues. Germline V gene lookup returns CDR1 KGHSH and CDR2 LQKENI.

This chain connects TRBV18 to TRBJ2-3, with 7 bases identical to TRBD2. The specimen sequenced was CD8+ T cells from PBMCs. This TCR derives from a human donor with multiple sclerosis. The CDR3 DNA reads as TGTGCCAGCTCACCACCGGGAGGGGACACAGATACGCAGTATTTT. Translated, it gives CASSPPGGDTDTQYF. The full variable domain, rest sourced from reference TRBV18 and TRBJ2-3, is NAGVMQNPRHLVRRRGQEARLRCSPMKGHSHVYWYRQLPEEGLKFMVYLQKENIIDESGMPKERFSAEFPKEGPSILRIQQVVRGDSAAYFCASSPPGGDTDTQYFGPGTRLTVL.